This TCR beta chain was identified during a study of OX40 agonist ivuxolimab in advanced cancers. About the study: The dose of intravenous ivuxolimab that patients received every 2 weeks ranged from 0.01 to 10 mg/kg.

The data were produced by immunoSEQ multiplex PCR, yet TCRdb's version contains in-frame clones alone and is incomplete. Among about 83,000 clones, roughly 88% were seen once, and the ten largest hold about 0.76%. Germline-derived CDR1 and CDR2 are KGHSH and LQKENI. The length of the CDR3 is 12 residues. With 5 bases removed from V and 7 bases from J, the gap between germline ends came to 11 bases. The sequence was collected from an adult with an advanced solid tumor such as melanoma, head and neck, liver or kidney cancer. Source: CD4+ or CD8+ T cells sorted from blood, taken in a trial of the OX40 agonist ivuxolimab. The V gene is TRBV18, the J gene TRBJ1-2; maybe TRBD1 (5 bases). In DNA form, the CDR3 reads TGTGCCAGCTCAACCGGCGGGGCTGGCTACACCTTC. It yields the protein CASSTGGAGYTF.